The present T cell receptor beta chain was sequenced within a study of cytomegalovirus exposure and HLA in healthy donors. Across the whole study: An early release of data contained roughly 90 million unique TCRs, which came from HLA-typed donors.

Study-wide results and caveats: In vitro experiments confirmed that three CMV-associated chains were specific for CMV antigens. An assumption of roughly uniform sequencing depth across donors underlay the presence/absence analyses. When analyzed later, the rates of TCR association showed variation by HLA locus, with DRB1 the most and HLA-C the fewest.

About this clone itself: The target antigen is unknown.

Germline V CDR1 and CDR2: SGHRS, YFSETQ. The junction had 9 bases not matched to a gene; V was cut back by 7 bases and J by 6 bases. This CDR3 region has 14 residues. The primer mix had 60 Vbeta and 13 Jbeta primers. Sequencing used immunoSEQ multiplex PCR; TCRdb keeps in-frame clones, though not all of them. The sample includes 200,000 to 250,000 clones. The sequenced sample was PBMCs. The J gene is TRBJ2-7, the V gene TRBV5-1, with 11 bases that match TRBD1. The receptor was derived from a girl aged 2 to 9 in good health and CMV-seropositive. The CDR3 sequence is CASRPGQGAAEQYF. As DNA, the CDR3 is TGCGCCAGCCGGCCCGGACAGGGGGCTGCCGAGCAGTACTTC. The full variable domain, rest sourced from reference TRBV5-1 and TRBJ2-7, is KAGVTQTPRYLIKTRGQQVTLSCSPISGHRSVSWYQQTPGQGLQFLFEYFSETQRNKGNFPGRFSGRQFSNSRSEMNVSTLELGDSALYLCASRPGQGAAEQYFGPGTRLTVT.